The source of this T cell receptor beta chain is a study of T cells in Graves' hyperthyroidism and ophthalmopathy. Germline CDR1 SGHDT, CDR2 YYEEEE. J lost 3 bases, V lost 4 bases, and 8 bases had no gene match. CDR3 length: 16 amino acids. To note about this clonotype: What it binds is not known.

RNA transcripts provided the source from which TCR beta CDR3 regions were amplified. The primer set for the first-round RT-PCR of the TCR CDR3 was HTBI. TCRdb re-called the multiplex PCR reads through MiXCR, storing one row per CDR3 protein. The sample includes roughly 300,000 distinct CDR3 sequences, 21% of them seen just once. Investigators excluded patients with uncontrolled infection, other autoimmune disease, pregnancy or lactation. Study-wide results and caveats: The blood repertoire included most of the expanded thyroid clonotypes above 0.001.

The sequence was obtained from a woman between 45 and 65 years old with Graves' hyperthyroidism. Input material: blood. This chain joins TRBV5-6 and TRBJ1-1, with 11 bases matching TRBD1. The CDR3: CASSPDRGRKDTEAFF. The CDR3 DNA reads TGTGCCAGCAGCCCGGACAGGGGGCGGAAGGACACTGAAGCTTTCTTT.